The sequence of this T cell receptor beta chain was determined in a study of CD8 T cells in ankylosing spondylitis. Overall study findings and caveats: Disease-linked clones displayed a CD8+ phenotype and appeared relatively rarely in peripheral blood. One TCR beta motif, made up of several highly homologous variants, appeared characteristic of ankylosing spondylitis blood. Existing reports had already noted some motif variants in reactive arthritis synovial fluid and blood.

With respect to this clonotype: Its antigen is currently unknown.

Quantitative barcoded 5'-RACE was used to prepare TCR beta libraries. Each CDR3 protein is one row after TCRdb ran MiXCR on the 5' RACE reads. The sample yields approximately 35,000 distinct CDR3 sequences, 14% seen once. Sequenced material: blood. This TCR was sampled from a male donor with ankylosing spondylitis or in good health (not recorded which).

The CDR3 nucleotides are TGTGCCAGCAGCTTACAAGCGGGCTCCGCAGAGACCCAGTACTTC. Its translation is CASSLQAGSAETQYF. The chain combines TRBV7-2 with TRBJ2-5; D perhaps matches TRBD2 (6 bases). The germline gives CDR1 SGHTA, CDR2 FQGNSA. This CDR3 has 15 amino acids. V was clipped by 2 bases and J by 4 bases, with 14 bases between them.